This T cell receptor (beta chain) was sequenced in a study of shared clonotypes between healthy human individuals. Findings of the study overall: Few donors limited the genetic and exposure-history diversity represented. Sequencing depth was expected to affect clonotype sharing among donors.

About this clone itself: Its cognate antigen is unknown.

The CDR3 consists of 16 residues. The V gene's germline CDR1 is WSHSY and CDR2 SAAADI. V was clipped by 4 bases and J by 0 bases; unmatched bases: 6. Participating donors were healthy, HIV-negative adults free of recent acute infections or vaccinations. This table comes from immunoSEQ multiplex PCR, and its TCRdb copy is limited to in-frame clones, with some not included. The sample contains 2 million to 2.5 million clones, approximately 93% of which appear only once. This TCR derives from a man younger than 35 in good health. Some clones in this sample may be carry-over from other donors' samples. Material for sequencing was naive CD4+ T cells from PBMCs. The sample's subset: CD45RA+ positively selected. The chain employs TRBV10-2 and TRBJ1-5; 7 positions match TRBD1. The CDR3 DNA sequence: TGCGCCAGCAGTGGAGGGGGCTGGTATAGCAATCAGCCCCAGCATTTT. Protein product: CASSGGGWYSNQPQHF.